The TCR beta chain described here comes from a study of T cell responses to AZD1222 COVID-19 vaccine. The CDR3 covers 11 residues. Deletions cut 3 bases from V and 10 bases from J, with 12 bases between. The germline V gene has CDR1 DFQATT and CDR2 SNEGSKA (reference sequence). Produced via immunoSEQ multiplex PCR; TCRdb's table is partial and in-frame only. The data contain about 190,000 clones, approximately 91% of them seen just once; the ten biggest clones take up approximately 0.97%. This receptor was identified in an adult in good health. The chain recombines TRBV20-1 with TRBJ1-1; D ambiguous. The sequences come from peripheral blood, collected on day 0 of AZD1222 vaccination. The CDR3, as DNA: TGCAGTGCTAGCCGGAACGAAGGAGCTTTCTTT. Amino acids: CSASRNEGAFF.